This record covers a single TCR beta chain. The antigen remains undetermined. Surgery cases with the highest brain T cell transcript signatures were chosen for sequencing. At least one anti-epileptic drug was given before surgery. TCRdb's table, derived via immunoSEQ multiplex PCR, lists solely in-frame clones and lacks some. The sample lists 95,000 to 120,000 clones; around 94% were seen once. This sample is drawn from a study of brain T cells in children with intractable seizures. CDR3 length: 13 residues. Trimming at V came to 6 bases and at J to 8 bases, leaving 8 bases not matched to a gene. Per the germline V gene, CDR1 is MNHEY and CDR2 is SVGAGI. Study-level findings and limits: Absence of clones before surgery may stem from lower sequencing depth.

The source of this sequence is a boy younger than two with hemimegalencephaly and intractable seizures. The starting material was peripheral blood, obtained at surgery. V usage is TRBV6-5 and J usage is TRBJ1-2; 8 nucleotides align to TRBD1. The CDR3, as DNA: TGTGCCAGCAGCCCGACAGGGGCGAGAGGCTACACCTTC. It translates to CASSPTGARGYTF.